Listed here are 2 T cell receptor beta chains from one sample, sequenced in a study of blood T cells in healthy people across ages. The second PCR ran about 6 to 12 cycles with a sample-barcoded 5' primer and J-beta primers. TCRdb fed the 5' RACE reads into MiXCR, producing one record per CDR3 protein. Of approximately 600,000 distinct CDR3 sequences listed, roughly 53% are singletons. Sequencing used blood. The receptors come from a man in his sixties in good health.

This chain joins TRBV25-1 and TRBJ2-5; 9 nucleotides line up with TRBD1. Germline CDR1 reads MGHDK; CDR2 reads SYGVNS. With V trimmed by 3 bases and J by 2 bases, 7 bases remained unmatched. The length of the CDR3 is 16 residues. CDR3 in DNA: TGTGCCAGCAGTGACGCCGGGACAGGGAAACAAGAGACCCAGTACTTC. It specifies CASSDAGTGKQETQYF.

This clonotype came up a few times. The rearrangement uses TRBV6-2 or TRBV6-3 and TRBJ2-3; D remains unclear. Per germline, CDR1 MNHEY and CDR2 SVGEGT. V was cut by 6 bases and J by 2 bases, with 9 bases left in between. The CDR3 totals 13 residues. CDR3 sequence: CASSPFYTDTQYF. The CDR3 bases are TGTGCCAGCAGCCCGTTTTACACAGATACGCAGTATTTT.